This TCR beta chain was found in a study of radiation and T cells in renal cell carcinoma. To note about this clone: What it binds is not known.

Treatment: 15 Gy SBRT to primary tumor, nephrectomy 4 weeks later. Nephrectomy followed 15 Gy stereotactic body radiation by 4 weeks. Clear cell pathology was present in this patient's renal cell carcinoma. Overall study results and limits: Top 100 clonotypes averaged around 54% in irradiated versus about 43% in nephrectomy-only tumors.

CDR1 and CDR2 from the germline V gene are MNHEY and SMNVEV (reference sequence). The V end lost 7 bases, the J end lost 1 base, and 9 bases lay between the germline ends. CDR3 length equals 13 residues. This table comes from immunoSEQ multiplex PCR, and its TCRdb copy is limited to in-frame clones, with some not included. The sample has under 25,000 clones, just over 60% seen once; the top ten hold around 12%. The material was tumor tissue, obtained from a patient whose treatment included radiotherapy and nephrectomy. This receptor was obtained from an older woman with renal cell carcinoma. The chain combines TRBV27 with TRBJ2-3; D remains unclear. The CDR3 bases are TGTGCCAGCACCCAGAGACGCACAGATACGCAGTATTTT. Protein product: CASTQRRTDTQYF.